One sample yielded the 13 T cell receptor beta chains listed below, sequenced in a study of blood T cell repertoires in COVID-19. The table came from immunoSEQ multiplex PCR; TCRdb's copy has only in-frame clones and leaves some out. This sample has around 100,000 clones, with approximately 90% found just once. The sequencing sample was made of peripheral blood. These receptors were obtained from a man between 45 and 60 years old with active COVID-19.

The chain combines TRBV10-2 with TRBJ2-7; tentatively, D is TRBD1 (6 bases). This CDR3 contains 14 residues. V shed 0 bases and J shed 3 bases, with 9 bases lying between them. Germline V gene lookup returns CDR1 WSHSY and CDR2 SAAADI. The CDR3 spells CASSESGGIYEQYF. DNA of the CDR3: TGCGCCAGCAGTGAGTCTGGGGGCATCTACGAGCAGTACTTC.

CDR3 sequence (DNA): TGTGCCAGCAGCCCCACGACAGGGACCTATGGCTACACCTTC. Translation gives CASSPTTGTYGYTF. V usage is TRBV3-1 (or the pseudogene TRBV3-2) and J usage is TRBJ1-2, with 7 positions matching TRBD1. V lost 4 bases to trimming and J lost 4 bases; unmatched junction nucleotides: 6. The CDR3 contains 14 residues. Germline V gives CDR1 LGHDT, CDR2 YNNKEL (reference sequence).

This chain joins TRBV28 and TRBJ2-7, with TRBD2 identical over 7 bases. The length of the CDR3 is 12 residues. Looked up from germline, CDR1 is MDHEN and CDR2 is SYDVKM. V dropped 6 bases and J dropped 7; count of bases not matched to a gene: 6. The CDR3 protein is CASRTFGREQYV. As DNA, the CDR3 is TGTGCCAGCAGAACATTCGGGAGGGAGCAGTACGTC.

This clone was counted only a few times. The chain is built from TRBV7-9 and TRBJ2-7; 10 bases fit TRBD2. The CDR3 has 14 residues. CDR1 is SEHNR, CDR2 FQNEAQ, per germline (reference sequence). Losses at the gene ends were 5 bases for V and 2 bases for J; bases not matched to a gene: 3. CDR3: CASSPSGGPYEQYF. CDR3 coding DNA: TGTGCCAGCAGCCCTAGCGGGGGCCCCTACGAGCAGTACTTC.

The rearrangement uses TRBV5-6 and TRBJ1-3, with D possibly TRBD1 on 5 matching bases. Germline CDR1 SGHDT, CDR2 YYEEEE. The V gene lost 4 bases and the J gene lost 2 bases, with 13 bases spanning the gap. The CDR3 has 15 amino acids. DNA of the CDR3: TGTGCCAGCAGCGCAATCCGGGGGGCTGGAAACACCATATATTTT. This encodes CASSAIRGAGNTIYF.

The V and J genes are TRBV19 and TRBJ1-4; 8 positions agree with TRBD1. The CDR3 sequence is 16 residues long. Per germline, CDR1 LNHDA and CDR2 SQIVND (reference sequence). V was pared by 6 bases and J by 0 bases, with 6 bases of the junction left unmatched. The CDR3 nucleotides are TGTGCCAGTAGCTTGGGACAGGCTGCAACTAATGAAAAACTGTTTTTT. It encodes CASSLGQAATNEKLFF.

The rearrangement uses TRBV5-6 and TRBJ2-7; D could derive from TRBD1 or TRBD2 (5 bases each). Trimming pared 4 bases from V and 2 bases from J, leaving 16 bases between. The CDR3 totals 15 residues. The germline V gene encodes CDR1 SGHDT and CDR2 YYEEEE. CDR3 DNA sequence: TGTGCCAGCAGCATGGGACCAGGGTCGACCTACGAGCAGTACGTC. This translates into CASSMGPGSTYEQYV.

This clone was counted once. The chain carries TRBV2 and TRBJ2-7; possibly TRBD1 for D (6 bases). The CDR3 has 15 amino acids. V was pared by 2 bases and J by 0 bases, with 11 bases between. Per the germline V gene, CDR1 is SNHLY and CDR2 is FYNNEI. CDR3 loop: CASSETGKRSYEQYF. The CDR3 nucleotides are TGTGCCAGCAGTGAAACAGGGAAGCGCTCCTACGAGCAGTACTTC.

This clone was seen just once. The gene calls are TRBV24-1 and TRBJ1-5; 8 bases match TRBD1. The CDR3 is made up of 16 amino acids. V was pared by 3 bases and J by 1 base, with 4 bases of the junction left unmatched. Per the germline V gene, CDR1 is KGHDR and CDR2 is SFDVKD. The CDR3 DNA reads TGTGCCACCAGTGATACACAGGGGGGGAGCAATCAGCCCCAGCATTTT. Its translation is CATSDTQGGSNQPQHF.

This chain connects TRBV19 to TRBJ2-7; 9 bases fit TRBD1. With V trimmed by 1 base and J by 1 base, 2 bases remained unmatched. CDR1 is LNHDA and CDR2 is SQIVND in the germline V gene (reference sequence). The CDR3 runs to 15 residues. Here the CDR3 reads CASSIGTGVSYEQYV. The DNA of the CDR3 is TGTGCCAGTAGTATAGGGACAGGGGTGTCCTACGAGCAGTACGTC.

This chain's CDR3 is CASSHDLHPGTSGKLAKNIQYF. The CDR3 nucleotides are TGTGCCAGCAGCCACGACTTACACCCCGGGACTAGCGGCAAACTAGCCAAAAACATTCAGTACTTC. The J gene is TRBJ2-4, the V gene TRBV6-2 or TRBV6-3; 11 nucleotides align to TRBD2. After removal of 6 bases from V and 0 bases from J, the junction contained 22 bases not matched to a gene. Germline-derived CDR1 and CDR2 are MNHEY and SVGEGT. The CDR3 contains 22 residues.

The chain employs TRBV2 and TRBJ2-3; D uncertain. Germline V CDR1 and CDR2: SNHLY, FYNNEI. The CDR3 has 15 amino acids. Trimming left V 5 bases short and J 6 bases short, with 18 bases between. The CDR3 sequence is CASSRADMLLDTQYF. CDR3 nucleotide sequence: TGTGCCAGCAGTCGAGCAGACATGCTTTTGGATACGCAGTATTTT.

The rearrangement joins TRBV5-4 to TRBJ2-1; possible D gene TRBD1, 6 bases. This CDR3 contains 15 residues. Germline lookup yields CDR1 SGHNT and CDR2 YYREEE (reference sequence). Trimming cost V 1 base and J 7 bases, with 15 bases left between them. Here the CDR3 reads CASSLRGTWGNEQFF. DNA of the CDR3: TGTGCCAGCAGCTTGAGGGGGACATGGGGGAATGAGCAGTTCTTC.